This T cell receptor beta chain was identified in a study of blood T cell repertoires in COVID-19. Study background: The samples span acute and convalescent COVID-19 from the United States, Italy and Spain. In each case, the material was cDNA or gDNA derived from T cells, B-cell-depleted T cells, or PBMCs.

Data came from immunoSEQ multiplex PCR; TCRdb stores just in-frame clones and leaves some out. Among about half a million clones, 80% to 90% were seen once, and the ten largest hold approximately 3.2%. Germline-derived CDR1 and CDR2 are LGHDT and YNNKEL (reference sequence). The V end was cut by 3 bases, the J end by 1 base, with 6 bases between. This CDR3 region has 13 residues. Sequencing was carried out using peripheral blood. The chain has TRBV3-1 (or the pseudogene TRBV3-2) and TRBJ1-1; D gene ambiguous. This sequence was found in a human donor in a cohort sampled during active COVID-19. The CDR3 coding sequence is TGTGCCAGCAGCCAGAACAAGAACACTGAAGCTTTCTTT. Protein sequence: CASSQNKNTEAFF.